The 11 T cell receptor beta chains listed next were all sequenced from one sample in a study of T-cell memory formation after mild COVID-19. TCRdb reanalysed the 5' RACE reads using MiXCR and keeps one entry per CDR3 protein. This table holds 200,000 to 300,000 distinct CDR3 sequences, 8% to 9.5% found once. Sample: PBMCs or a T cell subset sorted from them (not recorded which). These TCRs come from a man between 18 and 35 years old who had mild COVID-19 (a few samples of this study predate the infection). Cell type and time point are not known.

The chain has TRBV7-9 and TRBJ1-5; D perhaps matches TRBD1 (5 bases). V was cut by 0 bases and J by 5 bases, with 5 bases left in between. CDR3 size: 13 residues. The V gene's germline CDR1 is SEHNR and CDR2 FQNEAQ (reference sequence). The DNA of the CDR3 is TGTGCCAGCAGCTTAGCGGGGGATCAGCCCCAGCATTTT. It codes for CASSLAGDQPQHF.

Only a few counts were recorded for this clonotype. V usage is TRBV5-1 and J usage is TRBJ2-7; D gene uncertain. The V gene's germline CDR1 is SGHRS and CDR2 YFSETQ. The ends were cut back, 0 bases at V and 7 bases at J, with 14 bases in the middle. There are 14 residues in the CDR3. CDR3 loop: CASSLGGLFVEQYF. The CDR3 DNA reads TGCGCCAGCAGCTTGGGAGGCCTATTCGTAGAGCAGTACTTC. The full variable domain, completed using reference TRBV5-1 and TRBJ2-7, is KAGVTQTPRYLIKTRGQQVTLSCSPISGHRSVSWYQQTPGQGLQFLFEYFSETQRNKGNFPGRFSGRQFSNSRSEMNVSTLELGDSALYLCASSLGGLFVEQYFGPGTRLTVT.

In its sample, this clonotype was seen a few times. The rearrangement joins TRBV20-1 to TRBJ2-3; D is perhaps TRBD1 (5 bases). V was trimmed by 6 bases and J by 0 bases, leaving 7 bases between them. This CDR3 is built from 12 residues. The V gene's germline CDR1 is DFQATT and CDR2 SNEGSKA (reference sequence). CDR3 loop: CSARQSTDTQYF. The CDR3, as DNA: TGCAGTGCCCGACAGAGCACAGATACGCAGTATTTT.

This clonotype came up a few times. V and J are TRBV2 and TRBJ2-7; the match to TRBD1 covers 8 bases. V was clipped by 3 bases and J by 6 bases; unmatched bases: 7. The CDR3 spans 14 residues. Germline V CDR1 and CDR2: SNHLY, FYNNEI. CDR3 DNA: TGTGCCAGCAGTGATAAGGACAGGGACCTCGAGCAGTACGTC. Its protein is CASSDKDRDLEQYV.

The V call is TRBV9, the J call TRBJ2-2, with a weak D call TRBD1 (5 bases). V was pared by 5 bases and J by 4 bases, with 9 bases between. Germline V CDR1 and CDR2: SGDLS, YYNGEE. This CDR3 is 13 amino acids long. CDR3 protein: CASRETGTGELFF. DNA of the CDR3: TGTGCCAGCAGGGAAACAGGCACCGGGGAGCTGTTTTTT.

This clonotype occurred a few times. V usage is TRBV20-1 and J usage is TRBJ1-6; D not resolved. Germline CDR1 and CDR2: DFQATT and SNEGSKA (reference sequence). The CDR3 is made up of 18 amino acids. With 0 bases removed from V and 0 bases from J, the gap between germline ends came to 15 bases. Written as DNA, the CDR3 is TGCAGTGCTAGAGATTTAGGCACGAGGAGCTCCTATAATTCACCCCTCCACTTT. Its translation is CSARDLGTRSSYNSPLHF.

This clonotype was detected many times. This chain joins TRBV19 and TRBJ2-1; maybe TRBD2 (6 bases). V was trimmed by 3 bases and J by 1 base, leaving 10 bases between them. CDR3 length equals 15 residues. Germline CDR1 LNHDA, CDR2 SQIVND (reference sequence). The CDR3, as DNA: TGTGCCAGTAGTATTTACGGGGGATCCTACAATGAGCAGTTCTTC. It encodes CASSIYGGSYNEQFF.

This clonotype was seen a handful of times. The chain recombines TRBV20-1 with TRBJ2-5; D possibly corresponds to TRBD2 (6 bases). The V end lost 5 bases, the J end lost 5 bases, and 12 bases lay between the germline ends. Per the germline V gene, CDR1 is DFQATT and CDR2 is SNEGSKA (reference sequence). The CDR3 loop spans 12 amino acids. The CDR3 loop reads CSAGRKGETQYF. The CDR3, as DNA: TGCAGTGCTGGGAGGAAGGGGGAGACCCAGTACTTC.

This clonotype was observed a handful of times. The chain employs TRBV12-3 or TRBV12-4 and TRBJ1-1; D not resolved. This CDR3 is 15 amino acids long. The V gene lost 7 bases and the J gene lost 0 bases, with 15 bases spanning the gap. CDR3 nucleotides: TGTGCCAGCATCCGCCGCCCAGTTGTGAACACTGAAGCTTTCTTT. It translates to CASIRRPVVNTEAFF.

This clonotype was seen more than once but under ten times. The chain recombines TRBV6-2 or TRBV6-3 with TRBJ2-1; the D gene could be TRBD1 or TRBD2 (5 bases each). With 5 bases removed from V and 0 bases from J, the gap between germline ends came to 11 bases. The CDR3 runs 15 residues. Per germline, CDR1 MNHEY and CDR2 SVGEGT. CDR3 nucleotide sequence: TGTGCCAGCAGTCCGCCGGGGCTCTCCTACAATGAGCAGTTCTTC. This encodes CASSPPGLSYNEQFF.

This clonotype has more than one count but fewer than ten. The CDR3 protein is CASSQGLANEQFF. The CDR3 DNA sequence: TGTGCCAGCAGCCAAGGTCTAGCCAATGAGCAGTTCTTC. The chain employs TRBV3-1 and TRBJ2-1; possibly TRBD2 for D (5 bases). The V gene's germline CDR1 is LGHDT and CDR2 YNNKEL (reference sequence). The ends were cut back, 1 base at V and 6 bases at J, with 7 bases in the middle. The CDR3 spans 13 residues.